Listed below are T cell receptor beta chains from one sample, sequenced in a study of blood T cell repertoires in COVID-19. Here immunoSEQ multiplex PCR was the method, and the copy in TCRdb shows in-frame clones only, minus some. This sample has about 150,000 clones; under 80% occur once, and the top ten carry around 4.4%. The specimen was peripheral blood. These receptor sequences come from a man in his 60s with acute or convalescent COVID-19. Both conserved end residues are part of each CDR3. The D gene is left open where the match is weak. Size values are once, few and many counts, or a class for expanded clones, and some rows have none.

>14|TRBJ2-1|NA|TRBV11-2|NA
CASSLAPGVYEQFF
TGTGCCAGCAGCTTAGCTCCAGGGGTCTATGAGCAGTTCTTC
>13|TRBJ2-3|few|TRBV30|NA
CAWSSIGRDTQYF
TGTGCCTGGAGTTCGATAGGCAGGGATACGCAGTATTTT
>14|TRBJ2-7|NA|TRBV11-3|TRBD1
CASSRDSLSYEQYF
TGTGCCAGCAGCCGGGACAGCCTCTCCTACGAGCAGTACTTC
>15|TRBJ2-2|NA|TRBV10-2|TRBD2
CASRTSGANTGELFF
TGCGCCAGCAGGACTAGCGGGGCGAACACCGGGGAGCTGTTTTTT
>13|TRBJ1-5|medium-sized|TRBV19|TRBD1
CASTDRVGQPQHF
TGTGCCAGTACTGACAGGGTCGGTCAGCCCCAGCATTTT
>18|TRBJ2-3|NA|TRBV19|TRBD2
CASSKRGDSGHWRDTQYF
TGTGCCAGTAGTAAGAGGGGAGATAGCGGGCACTGGAGAGATACGCAGTATTTT
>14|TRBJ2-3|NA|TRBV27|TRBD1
CASSSGGWTDTQYF
TGTGCCAGCAGTTCAGGGGGTTGGACAGATACGCAGTATTTT
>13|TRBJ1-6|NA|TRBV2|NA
CASRPGGSSPLHF
TGTGCCAGCAGGCCGGGGGGCAGTTCACCCCTCCACTTT
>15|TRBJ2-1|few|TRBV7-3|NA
CASSFSRGPHNEQFF
TGTGCCAGCAGCTTTAGTCGAGGCCCGCACAATGAGCAGTTCTTC
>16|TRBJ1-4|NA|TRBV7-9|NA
CASSFGHPATNEKLFF
TGTGCCAGCAGCTTCGGACACCCTGCAACTAATGAAAAACTGTTTTTT
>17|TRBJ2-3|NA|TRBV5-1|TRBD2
CASSLATSGRGTDTQYF
TGCGCCAGCAGCTTGGCCACTAGCGGGAGGGGCACAGATACGCAGTATTTT
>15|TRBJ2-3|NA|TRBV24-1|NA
CATSEGGVGTDTQYF
TGTGCCACCAGTGAGGGCGGGGTGGGGACAGATACGCAGTATTTT
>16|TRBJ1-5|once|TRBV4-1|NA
CASSPQRLLGGQPQHF
TGCGCCAGCAGCCCTCAAAGACTTCTTGGCGGTCAGCCCCAGCATTTT
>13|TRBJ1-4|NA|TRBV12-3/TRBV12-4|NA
CASSFRTGEKLFF
TGTGCCAGCAGTTTCAGGACGGGGGAAAAACTGTTTTTT
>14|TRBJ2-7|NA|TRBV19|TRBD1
CASSNRDRGYEQYF
TGTGCCAGTAGTAACCGGGACAGGGGCTACGAGCAGTACTTC
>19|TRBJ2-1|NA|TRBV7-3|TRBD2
CASSLSGTSGISSYNEQFF
TGTGCCAGCAGCTTATCTGGGACTAGCGGGATTAGCTCCTACAATGAGCAGTTCTTC
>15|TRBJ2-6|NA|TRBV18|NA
CASLPTGSGANVLTF
TGTGCCAGCTTACCTACGGGGTCTGGGGCCAACGTCCTGACTTTC
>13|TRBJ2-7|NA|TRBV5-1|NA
CASSLDNSYEQYF
TGCGCCAGCAGCTTGGACAACTCCTACGAGCAGTACTTC
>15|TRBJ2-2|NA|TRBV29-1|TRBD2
CSVEASGRATGELFF
TGCAGCGTTGAGGCTAGCGGGAGGGCCACCGGGGAGCTGTTTTTT
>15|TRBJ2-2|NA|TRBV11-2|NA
CASSLGGAYTGELFF
TGTGCCAGCAGCTTAGGGGGAGCGTACACCGGGGAGCTGTTTTTT
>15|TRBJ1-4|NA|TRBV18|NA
CASSPQGATNEKLFF
TGTGCCAGCTCACCACAGGGAGCAACTAATGAAAAACTGTTTTTT
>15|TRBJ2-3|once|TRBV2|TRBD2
CASSDTSGSTDTQYF
TGTGCCAGCAGTGACACTAGCGGGAGCACAGATACGCAGTATTTT
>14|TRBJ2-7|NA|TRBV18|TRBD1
CASRSWTGGEEQYF
TGTGCCAGCCGATCCTGGACAGGGGGCGAGGAGCAGTACTTC
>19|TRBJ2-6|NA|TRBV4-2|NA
CASSQDSRDAASGANVLTF
TGTGCCAGCAGCCAAGATAGCAGGGATGCCGCCTCTGGGGCCAACGTCCTGACTTTC
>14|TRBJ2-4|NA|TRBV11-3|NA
CASSLDLAGSIQYF
TGTGCCAGCAGCTTAGATCTAGCTGGTAGCATTCAGTACTTC
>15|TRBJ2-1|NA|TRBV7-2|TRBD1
CASSQGGLNHNEQFF
TGTGCCAGCAGCCAAGGGGGCTTAAACCACAATGAGCAGTTCTTC
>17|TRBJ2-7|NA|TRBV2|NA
CASSDPVLGGFSYEQYF
TGTGCCAGCAGTGACCCAGTTTTAGGCGGTTTCTCCTACGAGCAGTACTTC
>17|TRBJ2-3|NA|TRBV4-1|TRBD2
CASSQDLASGRADTQYF
TGCGCCAGCAGCCAAGATTTGGCTAGCGGGAGGGCAGATACGCAGTATTTT
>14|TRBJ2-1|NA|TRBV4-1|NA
CASSQVSGHNEQFF
TGCGCCAGCAGCCAAGTAAGCGGGCACAATGAGCAGTTCTTC
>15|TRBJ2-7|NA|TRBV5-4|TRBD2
CASSAYSGLIYEQYF
TGTGCCAGCAGCGCTTATAGCGGGCTTATCTACGAGCAGTACTTC
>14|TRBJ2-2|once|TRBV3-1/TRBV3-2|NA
CASSQMGGTGELFF
TGTGCCAGCAGCCAAATGGGCGGGACCGGGGAGCTGTTTTTT
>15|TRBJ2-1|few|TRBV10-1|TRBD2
CASSFSSGLRNEQFF
TGCGCCAGCAGCTTCTCTAGCGGGTTAAGGAATGAGCAGTTCTTC
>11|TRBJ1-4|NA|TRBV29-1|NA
CSGGLNEKLFF
TGCAGCGGTGGACTTAATGAAAAACTGTTTTTT
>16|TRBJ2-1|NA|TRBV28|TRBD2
CASGKAGLAPYNEQFF
TGTGCCAGCGGTAAAGCGGGACTAGCGCCCTACAATGAGCAGTTCTTC
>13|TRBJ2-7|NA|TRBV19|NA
CASSFSRGREQYF
TGTGCCAGTAGTTTTTCCAGGGGAAGAGAGCAGTACTTC
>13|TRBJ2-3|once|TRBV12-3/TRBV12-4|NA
CASSFRSTDTQYF
TGTGCCAGCAGTTTCCGTAGCACAGATACGCAGTATTTT
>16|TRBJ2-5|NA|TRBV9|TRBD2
CASSPRTSGSSETQYF
TGTGCCAGCAGCCCCCGGACTAGCGGGAGTTCGGAGACCCAGTACTTC
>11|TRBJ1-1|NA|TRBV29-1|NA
CSVEARHEAFF
TGCAGCGTTGAGGCCCGCCATGAAGCTTTCTTT
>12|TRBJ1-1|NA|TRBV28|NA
CASSRGTLTAFF
TGTGCCAGCAGTAGGGGGACGCTCACAGCTTTCTTT
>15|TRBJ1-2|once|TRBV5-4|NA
CASSSDSAINYGYTF
TGTGCCAGCAGCTCCGACAGCGCGATTAACTATGGCTACACCTTC
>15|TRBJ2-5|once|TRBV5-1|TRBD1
CASSLRTGSGETQYF
TGCGCCAGCAGCCTCCGGACAGGGTCAGGAGAGACCCAGTACTTC